This T cell receptor (beta chain) is from a study of naive and memory T cell subsets. Points from the study as a whole: No ground truth validated the naive and memory repertoire findings. TCR counts from RNA may reflect activation-linked expression changes.

On this clonotype: Its specificity is unknown.

Cells stained for CD3, CD4, CD8, CD45RA and CD27 were sorted into four subsets. Both TRBC1 and TRBC2 were covered by a beta constant-region primer of two equimolar oligonucleotides. Four rounds of PCR amplified the ligated cDNA using nested alpha and beta constant-region primers plus SP2. Each CDR3 protein gets one entry after TCRdb re-called the UMI-ligation and nested PCR reads with MiXCR. The sample has about 120,000 distinct CDR3 sequences; 30% to 45% are singletons. Germline-derived CDR1 and CDR2 are GTSNPN and SVGIG (reference sequence). The CDR3 is 13 amino acids. Trimming pared 0 bases from V and 4 bases from J, leaving 7 bases between.

The chain recombines TRBV30 with TRBJ1-5; D unclear. This clonotype was obtained from a human donor in good health. The sample was central memory CD4+ T cells from blood. The CDR3 nucleotides are TGTGCCTGGAGTGTTGGGCCTAATCAGCCCCAGCATTTT. This codes for CAWSVGPNQPQHF.